This TCR beta chain was captured by sequencing in a study of CD8 T cells in ankylosing spondylitis (dated by TCRdb to about 2017). For the study in its entirety: The study set out to find disease-linked TCR variants by profiling T cell receptor beta repertoires in ankylosing spondylitis patients and healthy donors. Peripheral blood was sampled, and synovial fluid was also collected from ankylosing spondylitis patients. In total, the full study cohort was made up of roughly 100 healthy donors and some 26 ankylosing spondylitis patients. What the authors observed across the whole study: Blood from ankylosing spondylitis patients appeared to be characterized by a TCR beta motif composed of under 10 highly homologous amino acid variants. The disease-linked clones were reported as significantly enriched in matched synovial fluid samples from ankylosing spondylitis patients. Some motif variants had previously been reported in the synovial fluid and blood of reactive arthritis patients, which suggests shared mechanisms of disease initiation. A CD8+ phenotype was shown by the disease-linked clones, which were found at relatively low frequencies in peripheral blood.

TCRdb shows the sequencer as Illumina HiSeq 2500. Quantitative 5'-RACE with molecular barcodes was used to prepare TCR beta libraries. Per the source publication's procedure: To identify disease-linked TCR variants, a new computational method was used, one built on a probabilistic model of VDJ rearrangement. The public reads were reanalyzed by TCRdb: fastp trimming at Q25, MiXCR alignment, in-frame beta chains only. Rows merge per CDR3 protein into single entries with the most common DNA and genes. The V and J calls were determined by TCRdb, not by the authors. This sample comprises a few hundred thousand distinct CDR3 sequences, over 9.5% of them detected only once. The top ten clones comprise approximately 7% of the sample. From cysteine to phenylalanine, the CDR3 is 15 amino acids long. The kept DNA is CDR3 alone, 45 bases in frame from the first base. Taken from the germline V gene (reference sequence), the CDR1 and CDR2 loops are DFQATT and SNEGSKA. V is clipped by 1 base and J by 4 bases, and the sequence between their germline boundaries is 13 bases long.

This clonotype was observed many times. Which antigen it targets is not known. No qualities accompany the bases; no much larger clone lies one base away. Rearrangement joined TRBV20-1 to TRBJ2-2, with TRBD2 as a weak D call on 6 bases. This TCR derives from a male donor with ankylosing spondylitis. Source material: blood, either unsorted or a sorted T cell fraction (not recorded which). The CDR3 region: CSARVSGRRTGELFF. The nucleotides read TGCAGTGCTAGAGTATCAGGGAGGCGCACCGGGGAGCTGTTTTTT.